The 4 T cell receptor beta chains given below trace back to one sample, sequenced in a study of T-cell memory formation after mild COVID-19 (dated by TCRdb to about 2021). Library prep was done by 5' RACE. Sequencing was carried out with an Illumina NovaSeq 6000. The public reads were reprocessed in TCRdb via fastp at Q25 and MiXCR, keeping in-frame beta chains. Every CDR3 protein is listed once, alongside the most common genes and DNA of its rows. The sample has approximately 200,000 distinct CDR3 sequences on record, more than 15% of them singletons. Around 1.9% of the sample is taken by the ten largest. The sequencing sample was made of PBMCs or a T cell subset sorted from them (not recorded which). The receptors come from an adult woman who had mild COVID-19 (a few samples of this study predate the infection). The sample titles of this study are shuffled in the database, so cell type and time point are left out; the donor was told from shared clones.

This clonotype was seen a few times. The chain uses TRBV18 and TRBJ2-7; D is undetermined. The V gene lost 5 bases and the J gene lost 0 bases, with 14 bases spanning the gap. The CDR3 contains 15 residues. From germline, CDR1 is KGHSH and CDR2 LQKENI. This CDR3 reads CASSSSQVLSYEQYF. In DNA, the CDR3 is TGTGCCAGCTCATCGTCTCAGGTCCTCTCCTACGAGCAGTACTTC.

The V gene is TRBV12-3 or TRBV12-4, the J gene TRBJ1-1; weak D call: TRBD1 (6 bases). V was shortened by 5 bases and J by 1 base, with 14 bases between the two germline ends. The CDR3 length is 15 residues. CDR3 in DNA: TGTGCCAGCAGTAAGGGAGACAGGAGGAACACTGAAGCTTTCTTT. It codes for CASSKGDRRNTEAFF.

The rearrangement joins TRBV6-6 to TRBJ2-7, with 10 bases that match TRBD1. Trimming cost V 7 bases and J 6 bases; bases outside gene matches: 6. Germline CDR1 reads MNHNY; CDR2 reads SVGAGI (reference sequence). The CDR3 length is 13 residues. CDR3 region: CASTDRGQREQYF. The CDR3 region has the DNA TGTGCCAGCACTGACAGGGGGCAGCGCGAGCAGTACTTC.

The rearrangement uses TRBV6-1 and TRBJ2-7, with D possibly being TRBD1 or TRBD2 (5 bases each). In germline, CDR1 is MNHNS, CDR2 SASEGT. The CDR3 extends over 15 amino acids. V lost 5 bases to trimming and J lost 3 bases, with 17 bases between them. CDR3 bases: TGTGCCAGCAGTCTGAATATTGGGGGATACTACGAGCAGTACTTC. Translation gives CASSLNIGGYYEQYF.